This TCR beta chain appears in the sequencing data of a study of radiotherapy plus CTLA-4 blockade in lung cancer. Findings of the study overall: Tumor-derived TCR clones expanded in blood after radiotherapy plus ipilimumab.

The assay was immunoSEQ multiplex PCR, and TCRdb's table has in-frame clones only and misses some. The sample includes about 95,000 clones, about 80% seen only once; the top ten take more than 0.75%. The CDR3 covers 17 residues. Germline lookup yields CDR1 MDHEN and CDR2 SYDVKM. The ends lost 3 bases at V and 4 bases at J; junction bases unmatched: 10. In regard to this clone: Its antigen is not known.

The chain carries TRBV28 and TRBJ2-3; TRBD2 matches at 10 bases. The TCR comes from a human donor with non-small cell lung cancer who had stable disease on radiotherapy plus ipilimumab. The input for sequencing was peripheral blood, taken from a patient treated with radiotherapy plus ipilimumab. CDR3 bases: TGTGCCAGCAGTTTGGTCAGCGGGGGGGCGTGGCCAGATACGCAGTATTTT. This translates into CASSLVSGGAWPDTQYF.